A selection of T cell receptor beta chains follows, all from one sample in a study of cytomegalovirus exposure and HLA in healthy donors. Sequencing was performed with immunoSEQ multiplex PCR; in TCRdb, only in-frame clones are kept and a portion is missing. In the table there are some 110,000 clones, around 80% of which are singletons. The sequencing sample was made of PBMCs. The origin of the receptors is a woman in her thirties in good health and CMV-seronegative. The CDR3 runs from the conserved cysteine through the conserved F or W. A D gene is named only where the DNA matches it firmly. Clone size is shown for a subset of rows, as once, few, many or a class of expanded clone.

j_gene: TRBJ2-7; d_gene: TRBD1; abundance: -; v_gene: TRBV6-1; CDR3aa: CASTYRGRQEQYF; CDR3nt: TGTGCCAGCACGTACAGGGGGCGGCAGGAGCAGTACTTC
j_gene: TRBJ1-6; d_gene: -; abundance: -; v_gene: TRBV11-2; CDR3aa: CASSLGGGYSPLHF; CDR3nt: TGTGCCAGCAGCTTGGGGGGTGGATATTCACCCCTCCACTTT
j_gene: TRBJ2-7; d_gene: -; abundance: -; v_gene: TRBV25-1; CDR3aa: CASSDPGGPSYEQYF; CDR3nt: TGTGCCAGCAGTGATCCCGGGGGACCGTCCTACGAGCAGTACTTC
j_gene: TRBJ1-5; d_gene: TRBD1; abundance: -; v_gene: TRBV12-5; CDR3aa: CASGPGQTLNQPQHF; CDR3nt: TGTGCTAGTGGCCCGGGACAGACCCTCAATCAGCCCCAGCATTTT
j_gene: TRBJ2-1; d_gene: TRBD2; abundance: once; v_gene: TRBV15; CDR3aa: CATSRGAGEYNEQFF; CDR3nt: TGTGCCACCAGCAGAGGGGCGGGAGAGTACAATGAGCAGTTCTTC
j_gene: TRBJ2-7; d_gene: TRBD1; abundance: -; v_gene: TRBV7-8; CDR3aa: CASSTDRPNEQYF; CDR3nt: TGTGCCAGCAGCACGGACAGGCCCAACGAGCAGTACTTC
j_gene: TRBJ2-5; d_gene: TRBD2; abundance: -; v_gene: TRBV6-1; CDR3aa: CASSGGTSGGAVLRGETQYF; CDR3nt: TGTGCCAGCAGTGGGGGGACTAGCGGGGGGGCCGTGTTACGTGGAGAGACCCAGTACTTC
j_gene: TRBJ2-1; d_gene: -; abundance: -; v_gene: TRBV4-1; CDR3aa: CASSQQGGYGQFF; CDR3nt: TGCGCCAGCAGCCAACAGGGAGGTTATGGGCAGTTCTTC
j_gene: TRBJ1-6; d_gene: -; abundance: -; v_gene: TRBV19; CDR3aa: CASNGGPYYNSPLHF; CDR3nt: TGTGCCTCAAACGGGGGACCTTACTATAATTCACCCCTCCACTTT
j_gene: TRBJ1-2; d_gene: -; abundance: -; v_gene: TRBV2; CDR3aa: CASSEAQGSYGYTF; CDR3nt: TGTGCCAGCAGTGAAGCCCAGGGCTCCTATGGCTACACCTTC
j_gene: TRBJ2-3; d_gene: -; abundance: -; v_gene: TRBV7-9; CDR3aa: CASSSSTDTQYF; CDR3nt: TGTGCCAGCAGCTCTAGCACAGATACGCAGTATTTT
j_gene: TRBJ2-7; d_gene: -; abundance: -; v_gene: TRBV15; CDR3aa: CATSRDRGPYEQYF; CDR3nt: TGTGCCACCAGCAGAGACAGGGGTCCCTACGAGCAGTACTTC
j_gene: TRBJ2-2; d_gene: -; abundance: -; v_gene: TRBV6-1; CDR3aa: CASSERPGAFTGELFF; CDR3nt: TGTGCCAGCAGTGAACGGCCAGGGGCGTTCACCGGGGAGCTGTTTTTT
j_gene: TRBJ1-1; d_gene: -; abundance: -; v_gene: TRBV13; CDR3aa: CASTLGQGNTEAFF; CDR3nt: TGTGCCAGCACACTTGGTCAGGGGAACACTGAAGCTTTCTTT
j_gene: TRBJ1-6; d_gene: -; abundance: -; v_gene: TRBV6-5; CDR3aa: CASSLQGNNSPLHF; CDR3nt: TGTGCCAGCAGTCTACAGGGCAATAATTCACCCCTCCACTTT
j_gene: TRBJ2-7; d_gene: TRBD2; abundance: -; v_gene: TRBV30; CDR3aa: CAWSHSGLAGEKGEQYF; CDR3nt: TGTGCCTGGAGCCACTCAGGACTAGCGGGAGAGAAAGGGGAGCAGTACTTC
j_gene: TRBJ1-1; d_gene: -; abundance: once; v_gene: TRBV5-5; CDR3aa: CASSPGLNTEAFF; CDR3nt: TGTGCCAGCAGCCCTGGCCTGAACACTGAAGCTTTCTTT
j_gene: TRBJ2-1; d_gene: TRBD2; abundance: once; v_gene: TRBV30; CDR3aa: CAWNRLAGSHNEQFF; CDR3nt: TGTGCCTGGAACCGACTAGCGGGGAGCCACAATGAGCAGTTCTTC
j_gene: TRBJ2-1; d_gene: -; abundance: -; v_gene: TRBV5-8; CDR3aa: CASSFAGASSYNEQFF; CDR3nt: TGTGCCAGCAGCTTTGCAGGGGCGAGCTCCTACAATGAGCAGTTCTTC
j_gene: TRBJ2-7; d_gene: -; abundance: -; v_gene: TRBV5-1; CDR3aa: CASSFTGSSSYEQYF; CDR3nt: TGCGCCAGCAGCTTTACAGGATCGAGCTCCTACGAGCAGTACTTC
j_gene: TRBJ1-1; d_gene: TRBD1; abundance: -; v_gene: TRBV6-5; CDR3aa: CASSPPGQKNTEAFF; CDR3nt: TGTGCCAGCAGTCCGCCGGGACAGAAGAACACTGAAGCTTTCTTT
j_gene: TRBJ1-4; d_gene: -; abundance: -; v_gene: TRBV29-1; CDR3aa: CSVAWGPANEKLFF; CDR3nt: TGCAGCGTTGCCTGGGGGCCGGCTAATGAAAAACTGTTTTTT
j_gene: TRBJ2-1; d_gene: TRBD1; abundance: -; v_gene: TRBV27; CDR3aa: CASSLRQGTGNEQFF; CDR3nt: TGTGCCAGCAGTCTCAGACAGGGAACGGGCAATGAGCAGTTCTTC
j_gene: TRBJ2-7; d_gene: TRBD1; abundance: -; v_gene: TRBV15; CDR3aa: CATSRDGGTGSSYEQYF; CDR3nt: TGTGCCACCAGCAGAGACGGTGGGACAGGGAGCTCCTACGAGCAGTACTTC
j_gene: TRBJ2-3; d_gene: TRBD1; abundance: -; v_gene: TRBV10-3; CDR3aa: CAISGDSSSTDTQYF; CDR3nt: TGTGCCATCAGTGGGGACAGCTCCAGCACAGATACGCAGTATTTT
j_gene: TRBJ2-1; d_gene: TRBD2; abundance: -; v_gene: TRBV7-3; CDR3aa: CASSLLAGSYNEQFF; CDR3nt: TGTGCCAGCAGCTTATTAGCGGGATCCTACAATGAGCAGTTCTTC